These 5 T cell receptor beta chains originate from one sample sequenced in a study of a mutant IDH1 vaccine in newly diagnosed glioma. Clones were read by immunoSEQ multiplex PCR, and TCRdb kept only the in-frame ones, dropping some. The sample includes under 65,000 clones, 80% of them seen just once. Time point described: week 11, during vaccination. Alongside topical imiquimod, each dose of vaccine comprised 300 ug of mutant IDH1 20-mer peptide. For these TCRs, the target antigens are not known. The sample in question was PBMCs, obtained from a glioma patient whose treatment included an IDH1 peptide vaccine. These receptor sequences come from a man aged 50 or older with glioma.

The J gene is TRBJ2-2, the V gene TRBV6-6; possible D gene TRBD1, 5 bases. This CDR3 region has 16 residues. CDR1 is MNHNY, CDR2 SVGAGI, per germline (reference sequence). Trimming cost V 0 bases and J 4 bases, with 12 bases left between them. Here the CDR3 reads CASSYSYRQVTGELFF. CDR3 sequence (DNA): TGTGCCAGCAGTTACTCGTACAGGCAAGTCACCGGGGAGCTGTTTTTT.

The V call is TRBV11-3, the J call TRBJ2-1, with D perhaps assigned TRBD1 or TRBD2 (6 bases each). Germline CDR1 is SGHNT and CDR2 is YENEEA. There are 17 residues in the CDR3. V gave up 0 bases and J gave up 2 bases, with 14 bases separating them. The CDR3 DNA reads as TGTGCCAGCAGCTTAGAGGCGGGGACAACCACCTACAATGAGCAGTTCTTC. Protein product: CASSLEAGTTTYNEQFF. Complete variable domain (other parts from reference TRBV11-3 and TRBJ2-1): EAGVVQSPRYKIIEKKQPVAFWCNPISGHNTLYWYLQNLGQGPELLIRYENEEAVDDSQLPKDRFSAERLKGVDSTLKIQPAELGDSAVYLCASSLEAGTTTYNEQFFGPGTRLTVL.

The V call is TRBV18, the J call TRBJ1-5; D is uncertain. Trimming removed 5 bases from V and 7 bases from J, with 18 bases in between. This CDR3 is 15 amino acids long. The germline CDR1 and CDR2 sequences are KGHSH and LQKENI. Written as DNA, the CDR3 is TGTGCCAGCTCAGGGCCGAGGTCGACGAAACAGCCCCAGCATTTT. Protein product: CASSGPRSTKQPQHF.

Here the CDR3 reads CASSLEVGGGGETQYF. The CDR3 DNA reads TGCGCCAGCAGCTTAGAGGTCGGAGGGGGAGGAGAGACCCAGTACTTC. V usage is TRBV5-1 and J usage is TRBJ2-5; either TRBD1 or TRBD2 may fit D (6 bases each). This CDR3 has 16 amino acids. Trimming removed 2 bases from V and 4 bases from J, with 18 bases in between. CDR1 is SGHRS, CDR2 YFSETQ, per germline. Drawing the rest from reference TRBV5-1 and TRBJ2-5, the complete variable domain is KAGVTQTPRYLIKTRGQQVTLSCSPISGHRSVSWYQQTPGQGLQFLFEYFSETQRNKGNFPGRFSGRQFSNSRSEMNVSTLELGDSALYLCASSLEVGGGGETQYFGPGTRLLVL.

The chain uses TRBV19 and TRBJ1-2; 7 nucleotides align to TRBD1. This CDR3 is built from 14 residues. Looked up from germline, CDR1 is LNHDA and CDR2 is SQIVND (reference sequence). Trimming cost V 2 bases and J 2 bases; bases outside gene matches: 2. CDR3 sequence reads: CASSILQGNYGYTF. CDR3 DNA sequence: TGTGCCAGTAGTATACTACAGGGGAACTATGGCTACACCTTC.